Listed below are T cell receptor beta chains from one sample, sequenced in a study of T cells after yellow fever vaccination. TCRdb processed the 5' RACE reads anew with MiXCR; each CDR3 protein has one entry. The table shows 340,000 or so distinct CDR3 sequences, with approximately 13% occurring only once. Sequenced here: CD4+ T cells sorted from PBMCs, sampled 15 days after the yellow fever booster vaccination. The receptors were sampled from a young man who received the YFV17D yellow fever vaccine. Each CDR3 is given with its conserved first and last residue. The order of the fields is CDR3 length, V gene, CDR3 protein.

>15|TRBV25-1
CASSLGGSLVMGYTF
>15|TRBV5-1
CASSPMGDFTNEQFF
>13|TRBV7-7
CASSRAIADTQYF
>15|TRBV5-1
CASELDGTTITEAFF
>15|TRBV7-2
CASTLGGPGNQPQHF
>14|TRBV15
CATSRGDRGEKLFF
>13|TRBV2
CASTSAMNTEAFF
>15|TRBV14
CASSQNRGSVGEAFF
>13|TRBV6-4
CASSDTGSYGYTF
>13|TRBV29-1
CSIRTASGQPQHF
>13|TRBV7-9
CASSLGGNYEQYF
>18|TRBV5-1
CASSLVATGDGWTGELFF
>14|TRBV5-4
CASRGGQGTGTQYF
>13|TRBV12-3/TRBV12-4
CASSFAGGTEAFF
>15|TRBV7-2
CASTLGGAQPYGYTF
>11|TRBV3-1
CASSKRETQYF
>15|TRBV6-5
CASRGWDRAGAGYTF
>15|TRBV5-4
CASSRNARDGDTQYF
>15|TRBV7-7
CASSLGWGTQETQYF
>15|TRBV5-6
CASSLGGFSTDTQYF
>14|TRBV12-3/TRBV12-4
CASRDNRGGEKLFF
>13|TRBV12-3/TRBV12-4
CASSLRDGTEAFF
>19|TRBV12-3/TRBV12-4
CASKLRLAGQRDWNTEAFF
>17|TRBV18
CASSPSRQGGSYNEQFF
>16|TRBV11-2
CASSSIAGGRTGELFF
>14|TRBV11-2
CASSFSIVQETQYF
>16|TRBV27
CASSLDLGGRFTEAFF
>13|TRBV19
CASSVTGEQPQHF
>16|TRBV10-3
CAISESTGIFLYEQYF
>14|TRBV5-1
CASSLGGPSYGYTF
>16|TRBV12-5
CASGLSPDRGSPEAFF
>13|TRBV12-3/TRBV12-4
CASSLFGGQPQHF
>18|TRBV6-2/TRBV6-3
CASSYLAGDLSSYNEQFF
>16|TRBV5-1
CASSPLTGTQNTEAFF
>15|TRBV2
CASSGQGLSNQPQHF
>13|TRBV6-5
CASSYVPGGGYTF
>15|TRBV14
CASSRQALNTGELFF